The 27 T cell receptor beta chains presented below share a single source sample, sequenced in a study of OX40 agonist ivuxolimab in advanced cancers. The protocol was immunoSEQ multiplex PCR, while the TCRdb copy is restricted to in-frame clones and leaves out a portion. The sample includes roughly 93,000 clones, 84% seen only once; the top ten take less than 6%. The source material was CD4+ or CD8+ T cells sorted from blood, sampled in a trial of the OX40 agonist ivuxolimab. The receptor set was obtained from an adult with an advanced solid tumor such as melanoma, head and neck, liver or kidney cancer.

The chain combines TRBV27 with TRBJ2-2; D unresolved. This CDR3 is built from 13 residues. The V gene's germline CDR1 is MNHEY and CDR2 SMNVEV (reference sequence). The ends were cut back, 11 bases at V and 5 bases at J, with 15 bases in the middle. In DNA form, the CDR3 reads TGTGCCGGCGGAACGGGTGGGACCGGGGAGCTGTTTTTT. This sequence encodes CAGGTGGTGELFF.

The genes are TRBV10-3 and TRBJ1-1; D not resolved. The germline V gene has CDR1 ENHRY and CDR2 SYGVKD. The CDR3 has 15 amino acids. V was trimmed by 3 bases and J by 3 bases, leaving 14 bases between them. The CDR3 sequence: CAISDVREKDTEAFF. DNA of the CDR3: TGTGCCATCAGTGATGTGAGGGAGAAGGACACTGAAGCTTTCTTT.

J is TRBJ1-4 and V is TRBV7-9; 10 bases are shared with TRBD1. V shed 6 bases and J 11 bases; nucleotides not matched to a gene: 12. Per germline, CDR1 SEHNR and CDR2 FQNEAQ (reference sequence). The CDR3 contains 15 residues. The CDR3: CASSFDGTGEQKLFF. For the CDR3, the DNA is TGTGCCAGCAGTTTCGACGGGACAGGGGAGCAGAAACTGTTTTTT.

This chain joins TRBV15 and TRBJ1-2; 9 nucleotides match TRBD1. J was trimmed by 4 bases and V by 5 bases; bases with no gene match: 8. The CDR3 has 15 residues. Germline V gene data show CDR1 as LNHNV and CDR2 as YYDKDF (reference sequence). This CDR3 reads CATSGGQGLLYGYTF. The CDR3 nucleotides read TGTGCCACCAGCGGGGGACAGGGATTACTCTATGGCTACACCTTC.

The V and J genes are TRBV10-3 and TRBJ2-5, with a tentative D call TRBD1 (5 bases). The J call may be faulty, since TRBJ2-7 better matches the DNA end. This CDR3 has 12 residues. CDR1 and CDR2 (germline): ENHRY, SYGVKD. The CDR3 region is CAISNQGYEQYF. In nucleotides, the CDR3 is TGTGCCATCAGTAACCAGGGATACGAGCAGTACTTC.

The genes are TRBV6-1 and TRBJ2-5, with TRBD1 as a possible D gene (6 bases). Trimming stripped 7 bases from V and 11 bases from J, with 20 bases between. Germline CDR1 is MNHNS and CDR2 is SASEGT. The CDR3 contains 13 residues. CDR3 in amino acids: CASKTGRAGEQYF. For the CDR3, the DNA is TGTGCCAGCAAAACAGGGCGCGCTGGGGAGCAGTACTTC.

As DNA, the CDR3 is TGTGCCAGCTCACCGGTTTCCAGGGCAGACGAGCAGTACTTC. Its translation: CASSPVSRADEQYF. The chain recombines TRBV18 with TRBJ2-7, with D perhaps matching TRBD1 (5 bases). CDR3 length equals 14 residues. The V end lost 3 bases, the J end lost 5 bases, and 14 bases lay between the germline ends. Germline-derived CDR1 and CDR2 are KGHSH and LQKENI.

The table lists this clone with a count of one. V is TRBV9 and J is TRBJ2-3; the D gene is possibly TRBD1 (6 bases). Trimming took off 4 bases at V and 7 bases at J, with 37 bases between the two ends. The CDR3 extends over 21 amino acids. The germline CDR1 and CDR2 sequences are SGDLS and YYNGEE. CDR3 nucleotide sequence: TGTGCCAGCAGCACCATCCGGGACACAGCGCGGCCGACCCATTTTCGGAATACGCAGTATTTT. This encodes CASSTIRDTARPTHFRNTQYF.

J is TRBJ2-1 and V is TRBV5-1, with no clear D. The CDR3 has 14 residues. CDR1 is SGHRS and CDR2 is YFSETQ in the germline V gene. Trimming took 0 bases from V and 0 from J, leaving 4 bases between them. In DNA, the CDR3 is TGCGCCAGCAGCTTGGCTGGCTCCTACAATGAGCAGTTCTTC. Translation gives CASSLAGSYNEQFF.

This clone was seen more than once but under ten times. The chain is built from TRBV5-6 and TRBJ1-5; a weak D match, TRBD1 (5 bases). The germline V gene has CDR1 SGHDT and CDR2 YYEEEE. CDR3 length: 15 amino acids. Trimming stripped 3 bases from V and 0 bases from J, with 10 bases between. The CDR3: CASSSGTASNQPQHF. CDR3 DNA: TGTGCCAGCAGCTCCGGGACGGCTAGCAATCAGCCCCAGCATTTT.

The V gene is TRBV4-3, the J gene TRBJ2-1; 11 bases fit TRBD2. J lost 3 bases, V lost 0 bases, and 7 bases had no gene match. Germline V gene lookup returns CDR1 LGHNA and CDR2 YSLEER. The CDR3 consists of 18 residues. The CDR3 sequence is CASSQDFPSGGYYNEQFF. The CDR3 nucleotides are TGCGCCAGCAGCCAAGATTTCCCTAGCGGGGGGTACTACAATGAGCAGTTCTTC.

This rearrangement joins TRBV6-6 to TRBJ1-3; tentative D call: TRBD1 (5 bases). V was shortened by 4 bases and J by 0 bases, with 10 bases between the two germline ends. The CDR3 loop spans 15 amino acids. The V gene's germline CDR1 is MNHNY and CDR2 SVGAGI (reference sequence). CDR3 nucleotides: TGTGCCAGCAGTTCCACGACAGCCTCTGGAAACACCATATATTTT. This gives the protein CASSSTTASGNTIYF.

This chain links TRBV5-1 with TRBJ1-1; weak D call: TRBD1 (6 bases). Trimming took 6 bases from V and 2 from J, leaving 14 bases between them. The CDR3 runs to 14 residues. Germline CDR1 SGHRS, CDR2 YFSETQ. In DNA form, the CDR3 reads TGCGCCAGCAACGACGGGGGGCGTAACACTGAAGCTTTCTTT. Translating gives CASNDGGRNTEAFF.

The chain's CDR3 is CASSYSASGLYEQYF. In DNA, the CDR3 is TGTGCCAGCAGTTACTCCGCTAGCGGCCTCTACGAGCAGTACTTC. The chain joins TRBV6-5 to TRBJ2-7; 7 bases are a match to TRBD2. Per the germline V gene, CDR1 is MNHEY and CDR2 is SVGAGI. V lost 0 bases to trimming and J lost 3 bases; unmatched junction nucleotides: 5. This CDR3 is built from 15 residues.

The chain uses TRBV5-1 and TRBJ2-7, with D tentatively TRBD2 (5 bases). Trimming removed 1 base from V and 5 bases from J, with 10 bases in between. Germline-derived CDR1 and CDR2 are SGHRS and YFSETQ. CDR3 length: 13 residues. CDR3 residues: CASSLIGGHEQYF. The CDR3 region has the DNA TGCGCCAGCAGCTTGATAGGAGGCCACGAGCAGTACTTC. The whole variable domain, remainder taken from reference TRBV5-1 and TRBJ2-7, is KAGVTQTPRYLIKTRGQQVTLSCSPISGHRSVSWYQQTPGQGLQFLFEYFSETQRNKGNFPGRFSGRQFSNSRSEMNVSTLELGDSALYLCASSLIGGHEQYFGPGTRLTVT.

This CDR3 reads CASSPVTGAYEQYF. The CDR3 nucleotides are TGTGCCAGCAGCCCTGTAACGGGGGCCTACGAGCAGTACTTC. The chain links TRBV7-2 to TRBJ2-7, with a weak D call TRBD2 (6 bases). Per germline, CDR1 SGHTA and CDR2 FQGNSA. The CDR3 has 14 amino acids. V was shortened by 5 bases and J by 2 bases, with 13 bases between the two germline ends.

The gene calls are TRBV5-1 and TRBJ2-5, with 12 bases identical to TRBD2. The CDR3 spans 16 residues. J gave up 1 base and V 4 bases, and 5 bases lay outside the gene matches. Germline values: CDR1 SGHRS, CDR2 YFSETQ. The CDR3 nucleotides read TGCGCCAGCAGCCATGGACTAGCGGGGTCCCAAGAGACCCAGTACTTC. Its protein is CASSHGLAGSQETQYF.

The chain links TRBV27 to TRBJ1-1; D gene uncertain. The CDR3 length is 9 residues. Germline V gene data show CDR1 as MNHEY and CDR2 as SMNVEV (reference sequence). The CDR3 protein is CARTAEAFF. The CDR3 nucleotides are TGTGCGAGGACCGCAGAAGCTTTCTTT.

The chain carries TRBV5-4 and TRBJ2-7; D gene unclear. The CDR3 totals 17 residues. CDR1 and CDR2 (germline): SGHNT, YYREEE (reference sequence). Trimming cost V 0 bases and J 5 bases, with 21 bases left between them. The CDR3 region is CASSLVSLGHIRDEQYF. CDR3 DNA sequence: TGTGCCAGCAGCTTGGTGTCCTTAGGTCATATTCGCGACGAGCAGTACTTC.

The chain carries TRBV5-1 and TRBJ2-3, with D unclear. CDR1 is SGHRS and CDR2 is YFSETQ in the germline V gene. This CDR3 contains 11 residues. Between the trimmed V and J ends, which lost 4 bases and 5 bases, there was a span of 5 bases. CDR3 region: CASSEGDTQYF. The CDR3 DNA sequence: TGCGCCAGCAGCGAAGGAGATACGCAGTATTTT.

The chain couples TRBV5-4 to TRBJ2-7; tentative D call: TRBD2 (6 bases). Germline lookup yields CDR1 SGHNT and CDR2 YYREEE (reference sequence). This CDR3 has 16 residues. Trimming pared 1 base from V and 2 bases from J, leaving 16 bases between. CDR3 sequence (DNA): TGTGCCAGCAGCTTGAGGCTGCGGGGTAAAACCTACGAGCAGTACTTC. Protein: CASSLRLRGKTYEQYF.

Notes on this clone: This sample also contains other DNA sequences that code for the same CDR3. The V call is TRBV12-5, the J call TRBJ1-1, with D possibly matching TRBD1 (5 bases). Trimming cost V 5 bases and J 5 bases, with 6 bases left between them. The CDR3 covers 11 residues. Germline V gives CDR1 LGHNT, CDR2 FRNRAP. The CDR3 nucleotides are TGTGCTAGTGGTCGGGGGACTGAAGCTTTCTTT. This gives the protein CASGRGTEAFF.

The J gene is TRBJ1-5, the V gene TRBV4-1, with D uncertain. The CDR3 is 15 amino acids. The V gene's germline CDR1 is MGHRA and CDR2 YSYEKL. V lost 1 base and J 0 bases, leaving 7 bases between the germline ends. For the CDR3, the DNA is TGCGCCAGCAGCCAAGTGGGTTATAGCAATCAGCCCCAGCATTTT. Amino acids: CASSQVGYSNQPQHF.

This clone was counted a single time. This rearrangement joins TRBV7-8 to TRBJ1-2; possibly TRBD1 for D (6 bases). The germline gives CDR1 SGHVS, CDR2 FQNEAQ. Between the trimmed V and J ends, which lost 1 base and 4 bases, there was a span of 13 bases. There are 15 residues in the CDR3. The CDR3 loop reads CASSLGPTGFYGYTF. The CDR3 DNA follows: TGTGCCAGCAGCTTAGGGCCTACAGGGTTCTATGGCTACACCTTC.

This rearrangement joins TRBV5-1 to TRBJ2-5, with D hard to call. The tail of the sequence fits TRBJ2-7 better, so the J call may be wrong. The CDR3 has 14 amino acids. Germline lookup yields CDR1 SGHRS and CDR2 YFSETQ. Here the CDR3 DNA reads TGCGCCAGCAGCTTGGATGGCCTGGGATACGAGCAGTACTTC. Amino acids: CASSLDGLGYEQYF.

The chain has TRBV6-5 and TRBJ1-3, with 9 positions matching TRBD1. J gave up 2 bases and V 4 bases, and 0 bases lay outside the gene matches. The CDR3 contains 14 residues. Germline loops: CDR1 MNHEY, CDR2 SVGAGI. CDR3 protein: CASSWTGAGNTIYF. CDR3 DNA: TGTGCCAGCAGTTGGACAGGGGCTGGAAACACCATATATTTT.

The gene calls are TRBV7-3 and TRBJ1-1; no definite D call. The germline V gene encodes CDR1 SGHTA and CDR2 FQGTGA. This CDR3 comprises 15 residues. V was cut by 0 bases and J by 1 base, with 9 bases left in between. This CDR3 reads CASSLTGGPNTEAFF. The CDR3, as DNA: TGTGCCAGCAGCTTAACGGGTGGGCCGAACACTGAAGCTTTCTTT.